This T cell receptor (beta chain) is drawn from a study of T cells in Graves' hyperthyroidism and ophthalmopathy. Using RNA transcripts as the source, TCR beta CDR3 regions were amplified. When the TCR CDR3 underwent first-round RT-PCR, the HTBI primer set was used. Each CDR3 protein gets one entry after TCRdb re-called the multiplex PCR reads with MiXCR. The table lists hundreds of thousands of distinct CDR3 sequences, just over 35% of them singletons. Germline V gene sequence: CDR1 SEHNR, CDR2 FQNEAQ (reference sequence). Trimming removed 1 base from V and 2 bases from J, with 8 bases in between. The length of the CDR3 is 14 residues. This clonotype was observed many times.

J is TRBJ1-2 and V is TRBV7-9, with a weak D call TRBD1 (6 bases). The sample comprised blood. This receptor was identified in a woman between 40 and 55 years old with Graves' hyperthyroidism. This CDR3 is CASSLDQGNYGYTF. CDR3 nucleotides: TGTGCCAGCAGCTTAGACCAGGGGAACTATGGCTACACCTTC.